These 27 T cell receptor beta chains came from one sample sequenced in a study of cytomegalovirus exposure and HLA in healthy donors (dated by TCRdb to about 2017). The library was made by the immunoSEQ multiplex PCR assay. The multiplex PCR relied on a mix of 60 forward primers for TCR Vbeta segments and 13 reverse primers for TCR Jbeta segments. Here the immuneACCESS table is served through TCRdb, limited to in-frame sequences with V and J called. Missing clones are a known gap in these copies; in checked studies unresolved V genes cover under half, and the rest lacks a known reason. The sample records about 190,000 clones, about three quarters of which are singletons. Roughly 0.99% of the sample rests with the top ten. Sequenced: PBMCs. Receptors originate from a woman aged 40 to 49 in good health and CMV-seronegative.

The chain carries TRBV14 and TRBJ1-1; a weak D match, TRBD1 (6 bases). Trimming took off 3 bases at V and 8 bases at J, with 13 bases between the two ends. The length of the CDR3 is 13 residues. The germline CDR1 and CDR2 sequences are SGHDN and FVKESK. CDR3: CASSQIQGMEAFF. Written as DNA, the CDR3 is TGTGCCAGCAGCCAGATACAGGGTATGGAAGCTTTCTTT.

The V gene is TRBV7-9, the J gene TRBJ2-7, with D perhaps matching TRBD2 (6 bases). This CDR3 has 14 amino acids. The V end lost 5 bases, the J end lost 7 bases, and 18 bases lay between the germline ends. Germline values: CDR1 SEHNR, CDR2 FQNEAQ (reference sequence). CDR3 in DNA: TGTGCCAGCAGCACCATAGGAGGGCGTGGTGAGCAGTACTTC. Protein product: CASSTIGGRGEQYF.

The rearrangement links TRBV7-2 to TRBJ2-3; D remains unclear. The CDR3 totals 15 residues. Germline assignment: CDR1 SGHTA and CDR2 FQGNSA. Trimming shortened V by 1 base and J by 0 bases, and 8 bases separated the two germline ends. CDR3 coding DNA: TGTGCCAGCAGCTTAGTTTTTTCTAGCACAGATACGCAGTATTTT. This translates into CASSLVFSSTDTQYF.

The chain is built from TRBV10-3 and TRBJ2-3; TRBD1 is a possible D gene (6 bases). The CDR3 extends over 17 amino acids. V was clipped by 7 bases and J by 3 bases, with 23 bases between them. Germline CDR1 reads ENHRY; CDR2 reads SYGVKD. The CDR3 is CAITRSLTGLGTDTQYF. The CDR3 DNA follows: TGTGCCATCACTCGGTCCCTGACAGGTCTGGGGACAGATACGCAGTATTTT.

The count of this clone is one. The rearrangement joins TRBV7-2 to TRBJ1-2; TRBD1 agrees at 10 bases. With 5 bases clipped from V and 7 bases from J, the junction kept 7 bases outside the gene matches. Germline CDR1 and CDR2: SGHTA and FQGNSA. This CDR3 is built from 14 residues. CDR3 amino acids: CASSRRDRGGGYTF. CDR3 sequence (DNA): TGTGCCAGCAGCCGCCGGGACAGGGGAGGTGGCTACACCTTC.

This chain uses TRBV7-2 with TRBJ1-2; 7 bases agree with TRBD1. V lost 2 bases and J lost 6; bases outside the gene matches: 9. Looked up from germline, CDR1 is SGHTA and CDR2 is FQGNSA. The CDR3 totals 15 residues. DNA for the CDR3: TGTGCCAGCAGCTTAAGGGGTAGAGGGGGCCATGGCTACACCTTC. Translation: CASSLRGRGGHGYTF.

The V and J genes are TRBV7-8 and TRBJ2-3; perhaps TRBD2 as D (6 bases). The CDR3 is 17 residues long. Germline loops: CDR1 SGHVS, CDR2 FQNEAQ. Trimming removed 2 bases from V and 2 bases from J, with 17 bases in between. The CDR3 DNA sequence: TGTGCCAGCAGCTTAAAAGTCCAGAGGACTATCACAGATACGCAGTATTTT. Amino acid sequence: CASSLKVQRTITDTQYF.

The J gene is TRBJ1-2, the V gene TRBV5-8; D unresolved. The CDR3 is 12 residues long. Germline CDR1 is SGHTS and CDR2 is YDEGEE. V lost 4 bases, J lost 8 bases, and 12 bases lay in between. The CDR3: CASSEPVLGYTF. The CDR3 nucleotides read TGTGCCAGCAGCGAGCCGGTGCTGGGCTACACCTTC.

The gene calls are TRBV6-1 and TRBJ2-1; 7 positions match TRBD2. V lost 6 bases and J lost 9; bases outside the gene matches: 11. The CDR3 is 14 amino acids. The V gene's germline CDR1 is MNHNS and CDR2 SASEGT. For the CDR3, the DNA is TGTGCCAGCAGCCAAACGGGGGGTACGGGTGAGCAGTTCTTC. It yields the protein CASSQTGGTGEQFF.

Remarks on this clone: One end of the junction varies from germline; a read error may be responsible. The V gene is TRBV10-3, the J gene TRBJ1-2; TRBD1 might be the D (5 bases). Germline CDR1 and CDR2: ENHRY and SYGVKD. This CDR3 region has 9 residues. In nucleotides, the CDR3 is TGTGCCACCCAGGGAGGTTTGAACTTC. As protein: CATQGGLNF.

At least ten counts were recorded for this clone. J is TRBJ1-5 and V is TRBV27; weak D call: TRBD1 (6 bases). Germline CDR1 MNHEY, CDR2 SMNVEV (reference sequence). The V and J ends lost 4 bases and 2 bases respectively, with 15 bases between them. The CDR3 is 16 residues long. The CDR3 coding sequence is TGTGCCAGCAGTTCTCTCACAGGGCGAGGCAATCAGCCCCAGCATTTT. Translation: CASSSLTGRGNQPQHF.

There are a few counts of this clone. The genes are TRBV19 and TRBJ2-7; D is ambiguous. The CDR3 covers 15 residues. Between the trimmed V and J ends, which lost 3 bases and 4 bases, there was a span of 16 bases. CDR1 is LNHDA and CDR2 is SQIVND in the germline V gene (reference sequence). The CDR3 protein is CASSISAELGYEQYF. The CDR3 DNA reads as TGTGCCAGTAGTATTTCGGCGGAGCTGGGTTACGAGCAGTACTTC.

The V gene is TRBV2, the J gene TRBJ2-3; D is uncertain. Germline values: CDR1 SNHLY, CDR2 FYNNEI. This CDR3 has 14 residues. V lost 5 bases and J 1 base, leaving 10 bases between the germline ends. CDR3 DNA sequence: TGTGCCAGCAGTTTCGGGTCTGGCACAGATACGCAGTATTTT. It specifies CASSFGSGTDTQYF.

The chain is built from TRBV7-6 and TRBJ2-2; TRBD2 agrees at 11 bases. The CDR3 length is 18 residues. CDR1 is SGHVS and CDR2 is FNYEAQ in the germline V gene. After removal of 3 bases from V and 0 bases from J, the junction contained 6 bases not matched to a gene. The CDR3 region has the DNA TGTGCCAGCAGCTTGGGCCTAGCGGGAGGTTCGAACACCGGGGAGCTGTTTTTT. It codes for CASSLGLAGGSNTGELFF.

This clone has a single count. The chain carries TRBV5-4 and TRBJ1-6, with a weak D call TRBD1 (6 bases). The V gene lost 3 bases and the J gene lost 10 bases, with 14 bases spanning the gap. The germline gives CDR1 SGHNT, CDR2 YYREEE (reference sequence). The CDR3 covers 14 residues. The CDR3 nucleotides read TGTGCCAGCAGCTCCGACAGGTTGCGATCACCCCTCCACTTT. Protein product: CASSSDRLRSPLHF. Looking up the rest from reference TRBV5-4 and TRBJ1-6 gives the full variable domain: ETGVTQSPTHLIKTRGQQVTLRCSSQSGHNTVSWYQQALGQGPQFIFQYYREEENGRGNFPPRFSGLQFPNYSSELNVNALELDDSALYLCASSSDRLRSPLHFGNGTRLTVT.

This clone was seen a single time. J is TRBJ1-2 and V is TRBV5-6, with 9 bases that match TRBD1. V trimming: 4 bases; J trimming: 5 bases; junction bases outside the gene matches: 6. Germline V gene lookup returns CDR1 SGHDT and CDR2 YYEEEE. CDR3 length: 14 amino acids. The CDR3 DNA is TGTGCCAGCAGCCCCCAGGGACAGGGTTATGGCTACACCTTC. It translates to CASSPQGQGYGYTF.

The CDR3 DNA sequence: TGCGCCAGCAGCTTGGGGAGCGGTAACAATGAGCAGTTCTTC. Amino acids: CASSLGSGNNEQFF. The chain is built from TRBV5-1 and TRBJ2-1; weak D call: TRBD2 (5 bases). Deletions cut 0 bases from V and 5 bases from J, with 9 bases between. Germline CDR1 is SGHRS and CDR2 is YFSETQ. The CDR3 runs 14 residues.

The rearrangement joins TRBV7-8 to TRBJ2-5, with a tentative D call TRBD1 (6 bases). This CDR3 comprises 12 residues. CDR1 SGHVS and CDR2 FQNEAQ come from the germline V gene. V shed 4 bases and J shed 9 bases, with 12 bases lying between them. CDR3 in DNA: TGTGCCAGCAGCTGGGAGACAGGCCCCCAGTACTTC. Translating gives CASSWETGPQYF.

This clone was seen only a few times. The chain uses TRBV4-3 and TRBJ2-7; maybe TRBD2 (7 bases). The CDR3 runs to 14 residues. Germline V gene lookup returns CDR1 LGHNA and CDR2 YSLEER. V lost 0 bases to trimming and J lost 7 bases, with 13 bases between them. The CDR3 sequence: CASSQDSGRGEQYF. DNA of the CDR3: TGCGCCAGCAGCCAAGATTCGGGGAGGGGGGAGCAGTACTTC.

The V call is TRBV7-3, the J call TRBJ1-2; D ambiguous. This CDR3 contains 13 residues. V was cut by 5 bases and J by 4 bases, with 11 bases left in between. Germline values: CDR1 SGHTA, CDR2 FQGTGA. In DNA form, the CDR3 reads TGTGCCAGCAGCCAAAAGGACTTCTATGGCTACACCTTC. It encodes CASSQKDFYGYTF. The full variable domain, its missing parts supplied by reference TRBV7-3 and TRBJ1-2, is GAGVSQTPSNKVTEKGKYVELRCDPISGHTALYWYRQSLGQGPEFLIYFQGTGAADDSGLPNDRFFAVRPEGSVSTLKIQRTERGDSAVYLCASSQKDFYGYTFGSGTRLTVV.

This clone came up a few times. The chain couples TRBV19 to TRBJ1-5, with D uncertain. Trimming stripped 2 bases from V and 5 bases from J, with 10 bases between. The CDR3 extends over 14 amino acids. Germline CDR1 is LNHDA and CDR2 is SQIVND (reference sequence). The CDR3 bases are TGTGCCAGTAGTATATCTCGGAGAGATCAGCCCCAGCATTTT. Translating gives CASSISRRDQPQHF.

In regard to this clone: At the DNA level, this CDR3 is encoded by other sequences in the same sample as well. The chain recombines TRBV19 with TRBJ2-1, with D unresolved. V lost 8 bases and J lost 0, with 8 bases in between. CDR1 and CDR2 from the germline V gene are LNHDA and SQIVND (reference sequence). The CDR3 spans 13 residues. Here the CDR3 reads CASSLSSYNEQFF. The CDR3 DNA reads as TGTGCCAGTTCCCTTAGCTCCTACAATGAGCAGTTCTTC.

In its sample, this clone was seen a few times. The V call is TRBV4-1, the J call TRBJ1-1; 7 bases are a match to TRBD1. Germline V CDR1 and CDR2: MGHRA, YSYEKL. V gave up 4 bases and J gave up 0 bases; unmatched junction bases: 5. This CDR3 has 15 amino acids. The CDR3: CASSRGQDLNTEAFF. CDR3 DNA sequence: TGCGCCAGCAGCCGAGGACAGGACCTGAACACTGAAGCTTTCTTT.

The V call is TRBV29-1, the J call TRBJ2-7, with TRBD1 matching 10 bases. This CDR3 spans 14 amino acids. Germline V CDR1 and CDR2: SQVTM, ANQGSEA. V lost 7 bases, J lost 2 bases, and 8 bases stayed unmatched. CDR3 in amino acids: CSAVGQGETYEQYF. The DNA for the CDR3 is TGCAGCGCGGTAGGACAGGGGGAAACCTACGAGCAGTACTTC.

The chain couples TRBV7-6 to TRBJ2-5, with D perhaps TRBD2 (5 bases). V was pared by 5 bases and J by 1 base, with 14 bases between. Germline lookup yields CDR1 SGHVS and CDR2 FNYEAQ. The CDR3 totals 15 residues. In DNA, the CDR3 is TGTGCCAGCAGCGACTACAAAATCGGCCAAGAGACCCAGTACTTC. Translated, it gives CASSDYKIGQETQYF.

V and J are TRBV19 and TRBJ1-1; D uncertain. From germline, CDR1 is LNHDA and CDR2 SQIVND (reference sequence). The CDR3 runs to 14 residues. Trimming stripped 2 bases from V and 6 bases from J, with 13 bases between. CDR3 in DNA: TGTGCCAGTAGTATACAGCCCGGCGGGGCTGAAGCTTTCTTT. It translates to CASSIQPGGAEAFF.

This chain connects TRBV18 to TRBJ2-1; possible D gene TRBD2, 6 bases. The CDR3 spans 16 residues. Germline V lookup: CDR1 KGHSH, CDR2 LQKENI. V lost 0 bases to trimming and J lost 5 bases, with 14 bases between them. Here the CDR3 reads CASSPPFAGPNNEQFF. For the CDR3, the DNA is TGTGCCAGCTCACCACCGTTTGCGGGACCCAACAATGAGCAGTTCTTC.